Reported below is one T cell receptor (beta chain). Germline CDR1 is LNHDA and CDR2 is SQIVND (reference sequence). The CDR3 totals 15 residues. Between the trimmed V and J ends, which lost 1 base and 6 bases, there was a span of 14 bases. In the original processing: Amplified reference gene primers provided the basis for estimating nucleated cell counts. The method was immunoSEQ multiplex PCR; TCRdb's version includes in-frame clones alone and lacks a portion of them. The V and J calls and the clone size are those of that table, but D and trimming were determined from the DNA. The sample gives approximately 220,000 clones, 80% to 90% of which show up once; roughly 4.1% is in the top ten. The source of the sample is a study of blood T cell repertoires in COVID-19. Study overall: Both acute and convalescent COVID-19 samples were obtained from the United States, Italy and Spain. PBMCs, B-cell-depleted T cells, or T cells were the source of the cDNA or gDNA that made up the material.

This sequence was found in a man aged 45 to 65 with acute or convalescent COVID-19. The chain uses TRBV19 and TRBJ2-3, with D perhaps matching TRBD2 (6 bases). Sequencing was done on a sample of peripheral blood. CDR3 loop: CASSIGEVVTDTQYF. The CDR3, as DNA: TGTGCCAGTAGTATAGGGGAGGTGGTTACGGATACGCAGTATTTT.